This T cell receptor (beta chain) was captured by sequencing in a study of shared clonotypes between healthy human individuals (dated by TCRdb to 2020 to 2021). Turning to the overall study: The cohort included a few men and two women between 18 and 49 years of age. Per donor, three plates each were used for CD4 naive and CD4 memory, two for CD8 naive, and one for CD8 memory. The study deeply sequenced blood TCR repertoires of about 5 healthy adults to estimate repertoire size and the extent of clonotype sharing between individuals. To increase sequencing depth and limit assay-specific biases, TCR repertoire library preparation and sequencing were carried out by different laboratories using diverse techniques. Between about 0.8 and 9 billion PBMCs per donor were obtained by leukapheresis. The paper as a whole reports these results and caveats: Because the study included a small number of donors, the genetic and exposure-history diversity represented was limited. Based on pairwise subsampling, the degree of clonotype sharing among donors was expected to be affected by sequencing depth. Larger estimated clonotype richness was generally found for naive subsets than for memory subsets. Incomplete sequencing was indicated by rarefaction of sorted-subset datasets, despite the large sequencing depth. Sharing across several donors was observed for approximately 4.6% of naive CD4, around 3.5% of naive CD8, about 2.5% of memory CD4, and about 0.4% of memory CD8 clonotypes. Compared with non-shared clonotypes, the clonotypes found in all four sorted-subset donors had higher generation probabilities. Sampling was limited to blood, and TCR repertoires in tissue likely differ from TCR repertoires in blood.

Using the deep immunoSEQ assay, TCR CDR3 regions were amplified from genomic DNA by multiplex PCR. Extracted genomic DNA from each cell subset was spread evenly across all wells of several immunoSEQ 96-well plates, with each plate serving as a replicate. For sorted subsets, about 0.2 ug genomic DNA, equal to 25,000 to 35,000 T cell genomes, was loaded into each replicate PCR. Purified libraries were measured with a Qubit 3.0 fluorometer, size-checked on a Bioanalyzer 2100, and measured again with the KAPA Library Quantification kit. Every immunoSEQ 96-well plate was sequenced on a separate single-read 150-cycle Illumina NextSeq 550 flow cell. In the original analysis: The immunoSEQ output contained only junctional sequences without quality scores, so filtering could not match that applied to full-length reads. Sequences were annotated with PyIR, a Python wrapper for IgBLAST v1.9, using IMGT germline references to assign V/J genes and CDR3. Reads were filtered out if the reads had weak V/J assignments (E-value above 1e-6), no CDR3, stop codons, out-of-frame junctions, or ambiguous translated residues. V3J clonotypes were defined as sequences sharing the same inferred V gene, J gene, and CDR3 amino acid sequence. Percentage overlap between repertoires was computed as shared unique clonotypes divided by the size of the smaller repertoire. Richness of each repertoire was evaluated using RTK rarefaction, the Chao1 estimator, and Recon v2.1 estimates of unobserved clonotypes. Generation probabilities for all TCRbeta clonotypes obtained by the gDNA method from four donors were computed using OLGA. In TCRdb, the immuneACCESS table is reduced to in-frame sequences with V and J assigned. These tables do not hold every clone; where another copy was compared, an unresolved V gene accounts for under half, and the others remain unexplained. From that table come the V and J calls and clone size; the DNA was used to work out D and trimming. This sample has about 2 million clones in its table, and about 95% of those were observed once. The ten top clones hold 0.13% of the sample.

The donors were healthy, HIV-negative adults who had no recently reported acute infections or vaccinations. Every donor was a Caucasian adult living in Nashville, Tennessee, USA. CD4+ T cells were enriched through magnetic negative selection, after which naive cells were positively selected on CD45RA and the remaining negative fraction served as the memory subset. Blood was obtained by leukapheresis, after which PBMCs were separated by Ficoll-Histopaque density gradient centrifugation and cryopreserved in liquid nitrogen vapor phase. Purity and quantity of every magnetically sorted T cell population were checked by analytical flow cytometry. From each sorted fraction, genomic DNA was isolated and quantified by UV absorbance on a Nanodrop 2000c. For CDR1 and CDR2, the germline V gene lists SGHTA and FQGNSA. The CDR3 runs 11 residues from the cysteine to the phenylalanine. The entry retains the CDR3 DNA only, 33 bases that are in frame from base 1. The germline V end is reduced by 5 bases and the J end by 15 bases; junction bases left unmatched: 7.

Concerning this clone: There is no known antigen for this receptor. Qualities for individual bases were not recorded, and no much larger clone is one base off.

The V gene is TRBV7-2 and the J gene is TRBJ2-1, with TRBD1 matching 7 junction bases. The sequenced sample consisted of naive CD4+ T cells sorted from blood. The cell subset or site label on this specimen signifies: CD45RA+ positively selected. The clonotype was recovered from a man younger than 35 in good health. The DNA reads TGTGCCAGCAGCATACAGGGGCCCGGGTTCTTC. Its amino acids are CASSIQGPGFF.